These 24 T cell receptor beta chains were sequenced from one sample in a study of Graves' ophthalmopathy and Graves' hyperthyroidism. RNA served as the template for amplifying TCR beta CDR3 regions. Second-round multiplex PCR came after first-round RT-PCR with HTBI primers. MiXCR, run by TCRdb on the multiplex PCR reads, gives a single entry per CDR3 protein. The repertoire consists of over a million distinct CDR3 sequences, with roughly 35% occurring once and the leading ten covering roughly 10%. What was sequenced was peripheral blood or thyroid tissue (not recorded which). The receptors derive from an adult man with Graves' hyperthyroidism.

This clonotype has only a few counts. Just one base apart from a much larger clone, this may be a read error. This sequence joins TRBV11-2 and TRBJ2-7; D is unresolved. Trimming left V 6 bases short and J 6 bases short, with 3 bases between. Per the germline V gene, CDR1 is SGHAT and CDR2 is FQNNGV. The CDR3 runs 9 residues. The CDR3 sequence: CASRSEQYF. For the CDR3, the DNA is TGTGCCAGCAGATCCGAGCAGTACTTC.

This chain connects TRBV7-8 to TRBJ2-7; D possibly corresponds to TRBD1 (7 bases). In germline, CDR1 is SGHVS, CDR2 FQNEAQ. Between the trimmed V and J ends, which lost 6 bases and 3 bases, there was a span of 27 bases. The CDR3 has 18 residues. CDR3 loop: CASSNTYSPRDSDYEQYF. The CDR3 DNA is TGTGCCAGCAGTAATACATATTCTCCGCGGGACAGCGACTACGAGCAGTACTTC.

In its sample, this clonotype was seen many times. The rearrangement joins TRBV6-6 to TRBJ2-6; D gene unclear. The CDR3 is 13 residues long. V lost 2 bases, J lost 4 bases, and 3 bases lay in between. The germline CDR1 and CDR2 sequences are MNHNY and SVGAGI (reference sequence). The CDR3 spells CASSYTGANVLTF. The CDR3 DNA reads as TGTGCCAGCAGTTACACCGGGGCCAACGTCCTGACTTTC.

The sample holds a few counts of this clonotype. V gene TRBV5-6 combines with J gene TRBJ1-1, with D unresolved. V was clipped by 0 bases and J by 3 bases, with 9 bases between them. Germline values: CDR1 SGHDT, CDR2 YYEEEE. The CDR3 is 14 amino acids. The CDR3 is CASSLGSRDTEAFF. In DNA, the CDR3 is TGTGCCAGCAGCTTGGGGTCGAGGGACACTGAAGCTTTCTTT.

This rearrangement joins TRBV2 to TRBJ1-5, with D perhaps matching TRBD1 (5 bases). The CDR3 covers 13 residues. Germline CDR1 and CDR2: SNHLY and FYNNEI. The V gene lost 5 bases and the J gene lost 8 bases, with 13 bases spanning the gap. CDR3 nucleotides: TGTGCCAGCAGTTGGGACGCCTCCGAGCCCCAGCATTTT. Protein: CASSWDASEPQHF.

The chain combines TRBV10-3 with TRBJ1-6, with D tentatively TRBD1 (5 bases). Germline V CDR1 and CDR2: ENHRY, SYGVKD. This CDR3 is built from 14 residues. Trimming took 6 bases from V and 7 from J, leaving 13 bases between them. The CDR3 bases are TGTGCCATCAGCGACCAGGGTGAGAATTCACCCCTCCACTTT. Its protein product is CAISDQGENSPLHF.

The sample holds many counts of this clonotype. The CDR3 nucleotides are TGTGCCAGCACCTCGCACACCCAAGTGAACACTGAAGCTTTCTTT. It yields the protein CASTSHTQVNTEAFF. The chain uses TRBV7-9 and TRBJ1-1; D is unresolved. With 7 bases removed from V and 0 bases from J, the gap between germline ends came to 15 bases. This CDR3 spans 15 amino acids. Per the germline V gene, CDR1 is SEHNR and CDR2 is FQNEAQ (reference sequence).

The chain employs TRBV29-1 and TRBJ2-2; D perhaps matches TRBD2 (5 bases). From germline, CDR1 is SQVTM and CDR2 ANQGSEA. Trimming removed 3 bases from V and 7 bases from J, with 18 bases in between. This CDR3 comprises 15 residues. The CDR3 sequence is CSVEGSAGEGGELFF. The CDR3 nucleotides are TGCAGCGTTGAGGGGTCGGCAGGAGAGGGCGGGGAGCTGTTTTTT.

Concerning this clonotype itself: This may come from a read error, since a much larger clone is one base off. The chain uses TRBV19 and TRBJ1-1, with 8 bases fitting TRBD1. The CDR3 has 13 residues. The germline V gene has CDR1 LNHDA and CDR2 SQIVND (reference sequence). The CDR3 DNA reads as TGTGCCAGTAGTATGGACAGGGCACGTGAAGCTTCCTTT. The encoded protein is CASSMDRAREASF.

The chain couples TRBV7-8 to TRBJ1-3; tentative D call: TRBD1 (6 bases). V was trimmed by 6 bases and J by 4 bases, leaving 13 bases between them. This CDR3 comprises 14 residues. Germline CDR1 SGHVS, CDR2 FQNEAQ. For the CDR3, the DNA is TGTGCCAGCAGGGTGGGGGCTTCGGGAAACACCATATATTTT. This sequence encodes CASRVGASGNTIYF.

The CDR3 reads CASSVRGFGANVLTF. CDR3 DNA sequence: TGTGCCAGCAGTGTTCGGGGTTTTGGGGCCAACGTCCTGACTTTC. This sequence joins TRBV2 and TRBJ2-6; possibly TRBD2 for D (5 bases). The V end was cut by 4 bases, the J end by 3 bases, with 10 bases between. This CDR3 contains 15 residues. The germline V gene encodes CDR1 SNHLY and CDR2 FYNNEI.

This clonotype was recorded a few times. V usage is TRBV20-1 and J usage is TRBJ1-1, with 9 bases fitting TRBD1. The CDR3 has 14 amino acids. The ends lost 5 bases at V and 0 bases at J; junction bases unmatched: 4. In germline, CDR1 is DFQATT, CDR2 SNEGSKA (reference sequence). The CDR3 region has the DNA TGCAGTGCTGGACAGGGGACAATGAACACTGAAGCTTTCTTT. Translation gives CSAGQGTMNTEAFF.

There are a few counts of this clonotype. The rearrangement joins TRBV12-3 or TRBV12-4 to TRBJ1-2; TRBD1 matches 7 bases. CDR3 size: 16 residues. The V segment lost 1 base and the J segment 7 bases; nucleotides outside the gene matches: 12. As DNA, the CDR3 is TGTGCCAGCAGTTTAGTTCTGTTAACAGGGGATCGTGGCTACACCTTC. Translated: CASSLVLLTGDRGYTF.

V is TRBV30 and J is TRBJ1-3, with D possibly TRBD1 on 5 matching bases. Per germline, CDR1 GTSNPN and CDR2 SVGIG (reference sequence). This CDR3 is built from 15 residues. V was clipped by 2 bases and J by 0 bases, with 11 bases between them. The CDR3 DNA is TGTGCCTGGAGTCAGGGCATAATCTCTGGAAACACCATATATTTT. Its protein product is CAWSQGIISGNTIYF.

This clonotype was counted between two and nine times. V and J are TRBV20-1 and TRBJ1-4; no clear D gene. CDR3 size: 14 residues. The ends were cut back, 5 bases at V and 8 bases at J, with 18 bases in the middle. In germline, CDR1 is DFQATT, CDR2 SNEGSKA (reference sequence). Here the CDR3 DNA reads TGCAGTGCTCTAGAGCATCCGGCCAACGAAAAACTGTTTTTT. Its translation: CSALEHPANEKLFF.

The rearrangement joins TRBV7-9 to TRBJ1-1; the D is unclear. This CDR3 is built from 14 residues. Trimming removed 1 base at V and 8 bases at J, with 14 bases between. Germline values: CDR1 SEHNR, CDR2 FQNEAQ (reference sequence). Here the CDR3 reads CASSLDSVAVEAFF. In DNA, the CDR3 is TGTGCCAGCAGCTTAGATTCGGTGGCAGTAGAAGCTTTCTTT.

With regard to this clonotype: Compared with germline, one end of the junction differs, possibly owing to a read error. The chain recombines TRBV9 with TRBJ2-7; 13 bases align to TRBD2. CDR1 is SGDLS and CDR2 is YYNGEE in the germline V gene. The CDR3 is made up of 15 amino acids. This CDR3 reads CASSQETSGRNERYF. CDR3 sequence (DNA): TGCGCCAGCAGCCAAGAGACTAGCGGGAGGAACGAGCGGTACTTC. Full variable domain (missing parts from reference TRBV9 and TRBJ2-7): DSGVTQTPKHLITATGQRVTLRCSPRSGDLSVYWYQQSLDQGLQFLIQYYNGEERAKGNILERFSAQQFPDLHSELNLSSLELGDSALYFCASSQETSGRNERYFGPGTRLTVT.

This clonotype was recorded at least ten times. The CDR3 DNA is TGTGCCAGCAGCTTAAAACCCTACCAAGAGACCCAGTACTTC. Encoded protein: CASSLKPYQETQYF. V and J are TRBV7-6 and TRBJ2-5; no clear D gene. Germline loops: CDR1 SGHVS, CDR2 FNYEAQ. The V and J ends lost 2 bases and 0 bases respectively, with 7 bases between them. The CDR3 is 14 amino acids.

This clonotype is a singleton in its sample. One junction end disagrees with the germline gene, perhaps due to a read error. The genes are TRBV24-1 and TRBJ1-6, with 10 bases matching TRBD1. The CDR3 has 15 amino acids. Germline V gene lookup returns CDR1 KGHDR and CDR2 SFDVKD. The CDR3 protein is CASSRPGQGNSPLHF. CDR3 bases: TGTGCCAGCAGTCGCCCGGGACAGGGGAATTCACCCCTCCACTTT.

This clonotype has a handful of counts. The gene calls are TRBV12-3 or TRBV12-4 and TRBJ1-5, with a tentative D call TRBD1 (6 bases). The CDR3 spans 13 residues. V dropped 3 bases and J dropped 8 bases, with 11 bases sitting between them. CDR3 DNA sequence: TGTGCCAGCAGTTTCAGGGGAGGGGAGCCCCAGCATTTT. This translates into CASSFRGGEPQHF.

This chain connects TRBV10-2 to TRBJ2-7, with D hard to call. The CDR3 is made up of 14 amino acids. Germline V gene sequence: CDR1 WSHSY, CDR2 SAAADI. The V end lost 0 bases, the J end lost 2 bases, and 8 bases lay between the germline ends. The CDR3 DNA is TGCGCCAGCAGTGAGTCCGACGGAACCTACGAGCAGTACTTC. As protein: CASSESDGTYEQYF.

This clonotype was recorded once. The V gene is TRBV30, the J gene TRBJ1-2; the D is unclear. The CDR3 is 12 amino acids. Trimming shortened V by 6 bases and J by 1 base, and 9 bases separated the two germline ends. Germline-derived CDR1 and CDR2 are GTSNPN and SVGIG (reference sequence). The CDR3 loop reads CACVTSNYGYTF. In DNA, the CDR3 is TGTGCCTGCGTTACAAGTAACTATGGCTACACCTTC. The full variable domain, with the rest looked up from reference TRBV30 and TRBJ1-2, is SQTIHQWPATLVQPVGSPLSLECTVEGTSNPNLYWYRQAAGRGLQLLFYSVGIGQISSEVPQNLSASRPQDRQFILSSKKLLLSDSGFYLCACVTSNYGYTFGSGTRLTVV.

The V and J genes are TRBV20-1 and TRBJ2-5; maybe TRBD2 (7 bases). V was clipped by 7 bases and J by 4 bases, with 16 bases between them. This CDR3 is built from 13 residues. Germline CDR1 DFQATT, CDR2 SNEGSKA (reference sequence). Here the CDR3 reads CSVRGGSGETQYF. Written as DNA, the CDR3 is TGCAGTGTAAGGGGGGGGAGTGGAGAGACCCAGTACTTC.

V usage is TRBV7-9 and J usage is TRBJ1-6, with a weak D call TRBD1 (5 bases). Trimming removed 5 bases at V and 12 bases at J, with 8 bases between. This CDR3 contains 11 residues. Per germline, CDR1 SEHNR and CDR2 FQNEAQ (reference sequence). CDR3 sequence: CASSPGQPLHF. The CDR3 DNA is TGTGCCAGCAGCCCGGGGCAACCCCTCCACTTT. Full variable domain (rest looked up from reference TRBV7-9 and TRBJ1-6): DTGVSQNPRHKITKRGQNVTFRCDPISEHNRLYWYRQTLGQGPEFLTYFQNEAQLEKSRLLSDRFSAERPKGSFSTLEIQRTEQGDSAMYLCASSPGQPLHFGNGTRLTVT.